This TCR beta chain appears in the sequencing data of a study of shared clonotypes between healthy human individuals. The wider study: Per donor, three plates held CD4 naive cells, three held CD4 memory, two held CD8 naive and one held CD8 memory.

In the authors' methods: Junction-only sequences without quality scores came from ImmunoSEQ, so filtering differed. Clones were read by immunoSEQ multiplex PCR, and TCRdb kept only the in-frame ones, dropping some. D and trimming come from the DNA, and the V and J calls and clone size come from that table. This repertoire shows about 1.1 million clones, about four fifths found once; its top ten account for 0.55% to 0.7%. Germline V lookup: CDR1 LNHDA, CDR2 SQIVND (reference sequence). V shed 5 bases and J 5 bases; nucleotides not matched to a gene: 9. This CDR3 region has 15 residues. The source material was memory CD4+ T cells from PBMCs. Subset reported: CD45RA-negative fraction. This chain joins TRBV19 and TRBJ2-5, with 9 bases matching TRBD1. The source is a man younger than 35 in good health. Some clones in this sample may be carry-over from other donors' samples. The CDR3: CASSSGQGWRETQYF. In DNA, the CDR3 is TGTGCCAGTAGTTCGGGACAGGGATGGAGGGAGACCCAGTACTTC.